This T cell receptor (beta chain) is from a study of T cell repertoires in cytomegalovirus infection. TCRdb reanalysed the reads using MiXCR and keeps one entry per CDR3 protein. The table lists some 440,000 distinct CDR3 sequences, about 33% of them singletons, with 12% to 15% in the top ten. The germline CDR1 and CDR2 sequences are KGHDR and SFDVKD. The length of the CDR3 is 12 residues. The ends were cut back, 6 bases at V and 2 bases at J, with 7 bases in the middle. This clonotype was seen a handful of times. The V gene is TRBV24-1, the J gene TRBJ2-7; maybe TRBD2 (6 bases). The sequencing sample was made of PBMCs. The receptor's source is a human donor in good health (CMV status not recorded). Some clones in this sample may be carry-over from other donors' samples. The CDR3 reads CATSTGAYEQYF. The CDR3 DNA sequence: TGTGCCACCAGTACGGGGGCCTACGAGCAGTACTTC.